One and the same sample provided the 27 T cell receptor beta chains below, sequenced in a study of CD8 T cells in ankylosing spondylitis. TCRdb re-derived calls from the 5' RACE reads in MiXCR, one entry per CDR3 protein. Here the sample spans about 800,000 distinct CDR3 sequences, 12% being singletons. Antigen specificity for these receptors is unknown. Points from the study as a whole: Under 10 highly homologous variants formed a TCR beta motif that appeared characteristic of ankylosing spondylitis blood.

The sequenced sample consisted of blood, either unsorted or a sorted T cell fraction (not recorded which). Every receptor here comes from a male donor with ankylosing spondylitis.

This clonotype was recorded at least ten times. The chain uses TRBV12-3 or TRBV12-4 and TRBJ2-2, with D hard to call. The CDR3 has 15 amino acids. The V end lost 3 bases, the J end lost 7 bases, and 15 bases lay between the germline ends. CDR3 loop: CASSFGPQRDGELFF. In DNA, the CDR3 is TGTGCCAGCAGTTTCGGGCCCCAGAGAGACGGGGAGCTGTTTTTT.

This clonotype was seen only a few times. This rearrangement joins TRBV20-1 to TRBJ2-3; 12 bases line up with TRBD2. The germline V gene has CDR1 DFQATT and CDR2 SNEGSKA (reference sequence). CDR3 length equals 15 residues. Trimming at V came to 2 bases and at J to 8 bases, leaving 8 bases not matched to a gene. The CDR3 sequence is CSARSLAGGPGTQYF. The DNA of the CDR3 is TGCAGTGCTAGAAGTCTAGCGGGAGGGCCCGGTACGCAGTATTTT.

The chain links TRBV6-2 or TRBV6-3 to TRBJ2-7; 7 bases align to TRBD1. Germline-derived CDR1 and CDR2 are MNHEY and SVGEGT. This CDR3 is 12 amino acids long. The trim removed 9 bases at V and 3 bases at J, leaving 5 bases unmatched. CDR3 sequence (DNA): TGTGCCAGTACGGACAGGCTCTACGAGCAGTACTTC. Encoded protein: CASTDRLYEQYF.

The V and J genes are TRBV20-1 and TRBJ2-5; possibly TRBD2 for D (6 bases). V dropped 1 base and J dropped 4 bases, with 10 bases sitting between them. This CDR3 spans 13 amino acids. Per the germline V gene, CDR1 is DFQATT and CDR2 is SNEGSKA (reference sequence). CDR3 sequence (DNA): TGCAGTGCTAGAGGCCTGGGGGGAGAGACCCAGTACTTC. Its protein is CSARGLGGETQYF.

This clonotype has a handful of counts. V usage is TRBV7-8 and J usage is TRBJ2-7; D uncertain. Trimming removed 0 bases from V and 3 bases from J, with 12 bases in between. Germline loops: CDR1 SGHVS, CDR2 FQNEAQ. The length of the CDR3 is 15 residues. CDR3 in DNA: TGTGCCAGCAGCTTAGCGTACAGACCCGACTACGAGCAGTACTTC. Its translation is CASSLAYRPDYEQYF.

This clonotype was detected a few times. This chain connects TRBV6-2 or TRBV6-3 to TRBJ1-5; D is ambiguous. Trimming cost V 7 bases and J 6 bases, with 13 bases left between them. The CDR3 runs 13 residues. From germline, CDR1 is MNHEY and CDR2 SVGEGT. The CDR3 sequence is CASTSPPVQPQHF. In nucleotides, the CDR3 is TGTGCCAGCACCTCCCCTCCGGTTCAGCCCCAGCATTTT.

This clonotype came up many times. J is TRBJ1-5 and V is TRBV5-1; D call uncertain. The V gene lost 7 bases and the J gene lost 3 bases, with 17 bases spanning the gap. Germline V lookup: CDR1 SGHRS, CDR2 YFSETQ. This CDR3 has 15 amino acids. CDR3 in amino acids: CASALDPEANQPQHF. DNA for the CDR3: TGCGCCAGCGCCCTGGACCCAGAGGCCAATCAGCCCCAGCATTTT. The whole variable domain, filled in from reference TRBV5-1 and TRBJ1-5, reads KAGVTQTPRYLIKTRGQQVTLSCSPISGHRSVSWYQQTPGQGLQFLFEYFSETQRNKGNFPGRFSGRQFSNSRSEMNVSTLELGDSALYLCASALDPEANQPQHFGDGTRLSIL.

The gene calls are TRBV12-3 or TRBV12-4 and TRBJ1-2; no firm D call. The CDR3 length is 14 residues. The V and J ends lost 6 bases and 7 bases respectively, with 18 bases between them. CDR3 region: CASSPFSPLGGYTF. CDR3 nucleotides: TGTGCCAGCAGCCCCTTTTCCCCACTTGGTGGCTACACCTTC.

By proportion, this clonotype is medium-sized (0.01 to 0.1%). The rearrangement links TRBV5-1 to TRBJ2-1; D gene ambiguous. CDR3 length: 13 residues. V lost 6 bases and J lost 7, with 14 bases in between. Germline V gene lookup returns CDR1 SGHRS and CDR2 YFSETQ. CDR3 bases: TGCGCCAGCACTGAAGTCGGAAGGAATGAGCAGTTCTTC. It yields the protein CASTEVGRNEQFF.

This clonotype was recorded a few times. The chain joins TRBV15 to TRBJ2-3; 7 positions match TRBD2. This CDR3 region has 16 residues. Per the germline V gene, CDR1 is LNHNV and CDR2 is YYDKDF (reference sequence). V lost 2 bases and J lost 0; bases outside the gene matches: 5. The CDR3 DNA is TGTGCCACCAGCAGAATCCTAGCGGAGAGCACAGATACGCAGTATTTT. Its translation: CATSRILAESTDTQYF.

This chain uses TRBV20-1 with TRBJ2-4, with D possibly matching TRBD2 (6 bases). The V gene's germline CDR1 is DFQATT and CDR2 SNEGSKA (reference sequence). V shed 6 bases and J shed 1 base, with 10 bases lying between them. The CDR3 contains 13 residues. CDR3 sequence reads: CSATSGAKNIQYF. CDR3 DNA: TGCAGTGCAACAAGCGGGGCCAAAAACATTCAGTACTTC.

This clonotype showed up many times. This chain joins TRBV7-2 and TRBJ2-7; TRBD1 matches 10 bases. The ends lost 5 bases at V and 9 bases at J; junction bases unmatched: 13. CDR1 and CDR2 (germline): SGHTA, FQGNSA. The CDR3 covers 15 residues. The CDR3 spells CASSPRTGGAAGQYF. DNA of the CDR3: TGTGCCAGCAGCCCGCGGACAGGGGGAGCAGCTGGGCAGTACTTC.

This clonotype was recorded at least ten times. The chain recombines TRBV29-1 with TRBJ2-5, with D perhaps assigned TRBD1 or TRBD2 (5 bases each). V was shortened by 3 bases and J by 2 bases, with 16 bases between the two germline ends. The CDR3 is 15 amino acids. Germline V gene data show CDR1 as SQVTM and CDR2 as ANQGSEA. CDR3 nucleotides: TGCAGCGTTGAGAGTTTAGGGACCGCTCAAGAGACCCAGTACTTC. It yields the protein CSVESLGTAQETQYF.

This clonotype was seen ten or more times. The chain recombines TRBV10-3 with TRBJ1-1; no firm D call. Trimming cost V 4 bases and J 2 bases, with 2 bases left between them. Germline loops: CDR1 ENHRY, CDR2 SYGVKD. CDR3 length equals 11 residues. The CDR3 region has the DNA TGTGCCATCAGTGGCAACACTGAAGCTTTCTTT. This codes for CAISGNTEAFF.

V gene TRBV20-1 combines with J gene TRBJ1-4; D is ambiguous. Germline V gives CDR1 DFQATT, CDR2 SNEGSKA (reference sequence). This CDR3 is built from 18 residues. Trimming pared 2 bases from V and 0 bases from J, leaving 19 bases between. The CDR3 reads CSARFHSPTAATNEKLFF. CDR3 sequence (DNA): TGCAGTGCTAGATTCCACTCCCCGACGGCCGCAACTAATGAAAAACTGTTTTTT.

This rearrangement joins TRBV20-1 to TRBJ1-5; no reliable D call. The germline V gene encodes CDR1 DFQATT and CDR2 SNEGSKA (reference sequence). The V and J ends lost 0 bases and 3 bases respectively, with 12 bases between them. The CDR3 sequence is 15 residues long. The CDR3 reads CSARDRRLPNQPQHF. CDR3 sequence (DNA): TGCAGTGCTAGAGATAGGAGACTTCCCAATCAGCCCCAGCATTTT.

This clonotype came up a few times. This chain joins TRBV12-3 or TRBV12-4 and TRBJ2-2; TRBD2 agrees at 12 bases. The CDR3 runs 16 residues. J was trimmed by 5 bases and V by 5 bases; bases with no gene match: 6. In DNA, the CDR3 is TGTGCCAGCAGTACCACTAGCGGGGGGTCTACCGGGGAGCTGTTTTTT. It is translated as CASSTTSGGSTGELFF.

This clonotype was detected a few times. This chain connects TRBV11-1 to TRBJ1-4, with D possibly matching TRBD1 (5 bases). The CDR3 has 15 residues. The germline V and J ends were trimmed by 5 bases and 4 bases, with 14 bases remaining between them. The V gene's germline CDR1 is SGHAT and CDR2 FQDESV (reference sequence). CDR3 DNA sequence: TGTGCCAGCAGCCTTCAGGGAGGACGTAATGAAAAACTGTTTTTT. Translating it yields CASSLQGGRNEKLFF.

There are a few counts of this clonotype. The chain carries TRBV20-1 and TRBJ1-4; TRBD1 matches at 8 bases. Losses at the gene ends were 4 bases for V and 17 bases for J; bases not matched to a gene: 12. The CDR3 runs 12 residues. Germline CDR1 DFQATT, CDR2 SNEGSKA (reference sequence). The CDR3 sequence is CSANRQGLWEFF. CDR3 nucleotides: TGCAGTGCTAACAGACAGGGGTTGTGGGAATTTTTT.

V gene TRBV24-1 combines with J gene TRBJ2-1; 9 nucleotides line up with TRBD2. CDR1 and CDR2 (germline): KGHDR, SFDVKD. The CDR3 contains 14 residues. Germline trimming cut 6 bases from V and 8 bases from J; bases unmatched to any gene: 7. This chain's CDR3 is CATSYGGGGDEQFF. The CDR3 region has the DNA TGTGCCACCAGTTACGGGGGCGGGGGGGATGAGCAGTTCTTC.

CDR3 sequence: CASREQGIDEKLFF. Here the CDR3 DNA reads TGTGCCAGCAGGGAACAGGGTATAGATGAAAAACTGTTTTTT. The gene calls are TRBV12-3 or TRBV12-4 and TRBJ1-4, with TRBD1 as a possible D gene (6 bases). V lost 6 bases, J lost 6 bases, and 14 bases lay in between. CDR3 length: 14 residues.

The chain recombines TRBV7-2 with TRBJ1-5; D ambiguous. With 4 bases removed from V and 7 bases from J, the gap between germline ends came to 14 bases. Germline loops: CDR1 SGHTA, CDR2 FQGNSA. This CDR3 is built from 14 residues. The CDR3 DNA reads as TGTGCCAGCAGCTCAAATCCAGGTGCCCAGCCCCAGCATTTT. Translated: CASSSNPGAQPQHF.

This clonotype was detected only a few times. A junction end diverges from the germline sequence, so it may reflect a read error. J is TRBJ2-7 and V is TRBV20-1; D might be TRBD1 (6 bases). Germline CDR1 is DFQATT and CDR2 is SNEGSKA (reference sequence). This CDR3 contains 12 residues. The CDR3 loop reads CSARDQGSSSNF. For the CDR3, the DNA is TGCAGTGCTAGAGATCAGGGGTCCAGCTCAAACTTC.

The chain combines TRBV13 with TRBJ1-1, with D perhaps matching TRBD1 (5 bases). The CDR3 has 12 amino acids. The V gene lost 4 bases and the J gene lost 7 bases, with 10 bases spanning the gap. CDR1 and CDR2 (germline): PRHDT, FYEKMQ (reference sequence). CDR3 in amino acids: CASSWARGEAFF. CDR3 nucleotides: TGTGCCAGCAGCTGGGCGAGGGGTGAAGCTTTCTTT. Full variable domain (remainder filled in from reference TRBV13 and TRBJ1-1): AAGVIQSPRHLIKEKRETATLKCYPIPRHDTVYWYQQGPGQDPQFLISFYEKMQSDKGSIPDRFSAQQFSDYHSELNMSSLELGDSALYFCASSWARGEAFFGQGTRLTVV.

Here the CDR3 reads CSAREPVGRLYEQYF. CDR3 nucleotide sequence: TGCAGTGCTAGAGAGCCTGTCGGGCGACTCTACGAGCAGTACTTC. The chain uses TRBV20-1 and TRBJ2-7; D not resolved. The CDR3 length is 15 residues. Between the trimmed V and J ends, which lost 0 bases and 3 bases, there was a span of 15 bases. Germline V lookup: CDR1 DFQATT, CDR2 SNEGSKA (reference sequence).

This clonotype was seen a few times. CDR3 sequence: CASSPSDRDPDTQYF. The DNA of the CDR3 is TGTGCCAGCAGTCCAAGTGACAGGGACCCAGATACGCAGTATTTT. This sequence joins TRBV28 and TRBJ2-3; 7 nucleotides match TRBD1. Germline CDR1 reads MDHEN; CDR2 reads SYDVKM. The CDR3 is 15 amino acids. Losses at the gene ends were 5 bases for V and 4 bases for J; bases not matched to a gene: 9.

The sample holds a few counts of this clonotype. The chain joins TRBV12-3 or TRBV12-4 to TRBJ1-1; D gene unclear. The CDR3 runs 14 residues. V was clipped by 2 bases and J by 0 bases, with 7 bases between them. CDR3 protein: CASSLLAMNTEAFF. The CDR3 DNA reads TGTGCCAGCAGTTTACTTGCTATGAACACTGAAGCTTTCTTT.